Given below is one T cell receptor beta chain in context. The data derive from a study of blood T cell repertoires in COVID-19. Study-wide context: The study drew acute and convalescent COVID-19 samples from the United States, Italy and Spain. T cells, B-cell-depleted T cells, or PBMCs supplied cDNA or gDNA.

This CDR3 region has 15 residues. J lost 1 base, V lost 3 bases, and 2 bases had no gene match. Germline V gives CDR1 SGHAT, CDR2 FQNNGV. This table comes from immunoSEQ multiplex PCR, and its TCRdb copy is limited to in-frame clones, with some not included. The sample carries fewer than 450,000 clones, about 93% recorded once. The receptor's source is a woman aged 18 to 35 who had recovered from COVID-19. The rearrangement uses TRBV11-2 and TRBJ2-3; 9 nucleotides align to TRBD2. Sequenced sample: peripheral blood. This chain's CDR3 is CASSFAGGGTDTQYF. CDR3 DNA: TGTGCCAGCAGCTTCGCGGGAGGGGGCACAGATACGCAGTATTTT.